The entry below describes one T cell receptor beta chain. Germline V CDR1 and CDR2: SGDLS, YYNGEE. The CDR3 runs 12 residues. V lost 3 bases and J lost 4, with 7 bases in between. Generated by immunoSEQ multiplex PCR, the TCRdb table keeps only in-frame clones and is missing some. The data hold approximately 60,000 clones, with more than 65% observed a single time. The data are from a study of blood T cell repertoires in COVID-19. Looking at the study overall: PBMCs, B-cell-depleted T cells, or T cells were the source of the cDNA or gDNA that made up the material.

The sample comprised peripheral blood. The chain couples TRBV9 to TRBJ1-2, with D hard to call. This TCR was recovered from a woman of 80 years or more with active or convalescent COVID-19. CDR3 sequence: CASSAAGYGYTF. The CDR3 region has the DNA TGTGCCAGCAGCGCCGCGGGCTATGGCTACACCTTC.